This T cell receptor beta chain originates from a study of blood T cell repertoires in COVID-19 (TCRdb year 2020). For the wider study: Samples from collaborators originated in the United States, Italy and Spain and spanned both the acute and convalescent phases of COVID-19. Subjects who had been exposed to COVID-19, were actively infected with it, or had recovered from it provided the deeply sampled blood TCRbeta repertoires that made up the dataset. Where available, HLA class I and class II types were obtained from metadata supplied by the sample provider rather than from assay-based typing. Sample metadata almost always included a de-identified subject ID, COVID-19 status, age in years and sex. The repertoires were made available in a free public database intended to serve as a resource for research on the immune response to SARS-CoV-2. The material from the prospective study consisted of cDNA or gDNA derived from T cells, B-cell-depleted T cells, or PBMCs. Samples came from the ongoing ImmuneRACE study (first 160 participants) plus 1,254 subjects from 6 global collaborators.

The paper as a whole reports these results and caveats: How much clinical and demographic metadata was included differed by source and by participant, and the metadata was provided uncurated.

The immunoSEQ Assay, a bias-controlled multiplex PCR, was used to amplify TCRbeta CDR3 regions from genomic DNA. The authors' pipeline ran thus. The number of nucleated cells in each sample was estimated by amplification of reference gene primers within the assay. Sequence reads were collapsed and filtered to measure the absolute abundance of every unique TCRbeta CDR3 rearrangement. For each sample, productive Simpson clonality was calculated as the square root of Simpson's diversity index over productive rearrangements. In TCRdb, the immuneACCESS table is reduced to in-frame sequences with V and J assigned. These tables do not hold every clone; where another copy was compared, an unresolved V gene accounts for under half, and the others remain unexplained. V, J and clone size are those of that table, while D and trimming were read from the DNA. For this sample there are more than 200,000 clones; just over 85% appear just once. The biggest ten clones account for about 4.1% of the sample.

In regard to this clone: Which antigen it targets is not known. The sample holds no much larger clone one base away, and base qualities are not on file.

In the germline V gene (reference sequence), CDR1 corresponds to LNHNV and CDR2 to YYDKDF. Relative to germline, V is missing 0 bases and J is missing 1 base, with 4 bases of the junction outside any gene match. From the cysteine up to the phenylalanine, the CDR3 has a length of 16 residues. Only CDR3 DNA is held: 48 bases, read in frame from base 1. Whole blood was collected in K2EDTA tubes by collaborating institutions according to the institutions' own protocols. Collaborator samples were shipped for TCRbeta analysis as frozen whole blood, isolated PBMCs, or DNA extracted from either sample type.

The chain couples TRBV15 to TRBJ1-1; a stretch of 8 junction bases matches TRBD1. Sequencing input: peripheral blood. This sequence originates from a man aged 50-60 years with acute or convalescent COVID-19. Here is the DNA: TGTGCCACCAGCAGAGAGGACAGGGACGAGAACACTGAAGCTTTCTTT. Translated, this is CATSREDRDENTEAFF.